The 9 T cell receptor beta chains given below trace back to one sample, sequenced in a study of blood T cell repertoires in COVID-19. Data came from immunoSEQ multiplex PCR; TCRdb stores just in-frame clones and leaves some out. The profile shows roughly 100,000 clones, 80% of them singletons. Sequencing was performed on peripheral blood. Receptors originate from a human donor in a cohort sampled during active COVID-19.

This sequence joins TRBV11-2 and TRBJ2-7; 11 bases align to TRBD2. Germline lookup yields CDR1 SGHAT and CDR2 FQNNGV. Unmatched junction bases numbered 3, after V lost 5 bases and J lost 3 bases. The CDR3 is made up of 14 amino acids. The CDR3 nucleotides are TGTGCCAGCAGCAAAACTAGCGGGAGCTACGAGCAGTACTTC. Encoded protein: CASSKTSGSYEQYF. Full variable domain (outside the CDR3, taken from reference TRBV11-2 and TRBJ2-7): EAGVAQSPRYKIIEKRQSVAFWCNPISGHATLYWYQQILGQGPKLLIQFQNNGVVDDSQLPKDRFSAERLKGVDSTLKIQPAKLEDSAVYLCASSKTSGSYEQYFGPGTRLTVT.

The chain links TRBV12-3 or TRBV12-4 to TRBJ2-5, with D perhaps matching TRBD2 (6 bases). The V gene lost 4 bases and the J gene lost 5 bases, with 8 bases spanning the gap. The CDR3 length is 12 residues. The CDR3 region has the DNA TGTGCCAGCAGTTGGGGGAGGGAGACCCAGTACTTC. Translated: CASSWGRETQYF.

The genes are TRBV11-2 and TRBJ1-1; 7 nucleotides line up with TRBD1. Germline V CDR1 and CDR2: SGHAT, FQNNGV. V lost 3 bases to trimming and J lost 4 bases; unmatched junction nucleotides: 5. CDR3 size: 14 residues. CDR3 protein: CASSFRTGSTEAFF. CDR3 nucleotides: TGTGCCAGCAGCTTTAGGACAGGATCCACTGAAGCTTTCTTT.

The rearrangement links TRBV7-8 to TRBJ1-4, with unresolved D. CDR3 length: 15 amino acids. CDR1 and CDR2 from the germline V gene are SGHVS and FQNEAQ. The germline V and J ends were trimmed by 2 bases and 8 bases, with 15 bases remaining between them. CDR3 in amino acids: CASSLLPRDGEKLFF. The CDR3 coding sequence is TGTGCCAGCAGCTTACTCCCTCGTGACGGGGAAAAACTGTTTTTT.

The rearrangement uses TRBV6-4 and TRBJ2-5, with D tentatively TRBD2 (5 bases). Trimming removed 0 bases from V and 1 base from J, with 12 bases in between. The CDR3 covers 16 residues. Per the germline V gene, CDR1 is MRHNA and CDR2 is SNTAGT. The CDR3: CASSDSGLWGQETQYF. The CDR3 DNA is TGTGCCAGCAGTGACTCTGGACTCTGGGGCCAAGAGACCCAGTACTTC.

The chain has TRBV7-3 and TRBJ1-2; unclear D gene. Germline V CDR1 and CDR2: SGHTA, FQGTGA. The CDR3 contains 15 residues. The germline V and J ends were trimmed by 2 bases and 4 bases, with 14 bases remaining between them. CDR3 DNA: TGTGCCAGCAGCTTAGGCCCAGGAGCGGTCTATGGCTACACCTTC. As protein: CASSLGPGAVYGYTF. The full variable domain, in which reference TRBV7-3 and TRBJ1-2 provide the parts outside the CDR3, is GAGVSQTPSNKVTEKGKYVELRCDPISGHTALYWYRQSLGQGPEFLIYFQGTGAADDSGLPNDRFFAVRPEGSVSTLKIQRTERGDSAVYLCASSLGPGAVYGYTFGSGTRLTVV.

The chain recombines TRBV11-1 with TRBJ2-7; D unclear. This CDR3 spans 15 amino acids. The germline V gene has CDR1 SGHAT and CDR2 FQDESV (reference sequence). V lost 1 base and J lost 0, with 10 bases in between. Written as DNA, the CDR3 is TGTGCCAGCAGCTTAGACAGAAACCCCTCCTACGAGCAGTACTTC. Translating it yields CASSLDRNPSYEQYF.

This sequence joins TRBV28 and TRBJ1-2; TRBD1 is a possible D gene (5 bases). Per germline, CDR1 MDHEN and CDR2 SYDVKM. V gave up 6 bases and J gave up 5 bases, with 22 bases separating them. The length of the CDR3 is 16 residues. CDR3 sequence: CASSTRQFSFLYGYTF. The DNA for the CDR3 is TGTGCCAGCAGCACCCGACAGTTTTCCTTCCTTTATGGCTACACCTTC.

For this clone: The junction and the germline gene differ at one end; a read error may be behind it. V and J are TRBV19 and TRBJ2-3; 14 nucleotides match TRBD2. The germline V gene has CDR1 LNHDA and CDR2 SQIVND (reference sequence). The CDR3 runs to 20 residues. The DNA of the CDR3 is TGTGCCAGTAGTTTAGACCTCGGGACTAGCGGGAGTCGCCCTTCAGATACGCAGTATTTT. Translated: CASSLDLGTSGSRPSDTQYF.